The clone carrying this T cell receptor (beta chain) was seen more than once but under ten times. Its antigen remains unknown. TCRdb re-derived calls from the 5' RACE reads in MiXCR, one entry per CDR3 protein. Altogether fewer than 95,000 distinct CDR3 sequences are present, about 13% being singletons, with the ten largest covering around a quarter. The record originates from a study of T-cell memory formation after mild COVID-19. Notes on the study in general: Within pre-infection memory, some responding clones were found, suggesting cross-reactive memory joined.

There are 16 residues in the CDR3. Germline assignment: CDR1 SGHDT and CDR2 YYEEEE. V was clipped by 0 bases and J by 4 bases, with 14 bases between them. The sample was PBMCs or a T cell subset sorted from them (not recorded which). The TCR originated in an adult woman who had mild COVID-19 (a few samples of this study predate the infection). Cell type and time point are not known. This sequence joins TRBV5-6 and TRBJ2-1, with D perhaps matching TRBD2 (6 bases). CDR3 sequence (DNA): TGTGCCAGCAGCTTGGCCGTGGGGGGTACTTACAATGAGCAGTTCTTC. It yields the protein CASSLAVGGTYNEQFF.